This T cell receptor beta chain stems from a study of CD8 T cells in Susac syndrome. General study points: As the study acknowledged, the number of individuals in its TCR sequencing and HLA analysis was relatively small.

Reverse transcription of about 0.5 to 1 ug RNA was carried out with random hexamers. TCRdb recomputed calls from the immunoSEQ multiplex PCR reads with MiXCR, one row per CDR3 protein. The data hold approximately 230,000 distinct CDR3 sequences, with about 93% observed a single time. CDR1 and CDR2 from the germline V gene are SGHRS and YFSETQ. The germline V and J ends were trimmed by 2 bases and 5 bases, with 10 bases remaining between them. The CDR3 loop spans 14 amino acids. Points on this clonotype: Its cognate antigen is unknown.

The genes are TRBV5-1 and TRBJ1-4; D is undetermined. This sequence originates from a human donor with multiple sclerosis. Sequenced sample: CD4+ T cells from PBMCs. The CDR3 region has the DNA TGCGCCAGCAGCTTAGGCCTGTCAAATGAAAAACTGTTTTTT. As protein: CASSLGLSNEKLFF.